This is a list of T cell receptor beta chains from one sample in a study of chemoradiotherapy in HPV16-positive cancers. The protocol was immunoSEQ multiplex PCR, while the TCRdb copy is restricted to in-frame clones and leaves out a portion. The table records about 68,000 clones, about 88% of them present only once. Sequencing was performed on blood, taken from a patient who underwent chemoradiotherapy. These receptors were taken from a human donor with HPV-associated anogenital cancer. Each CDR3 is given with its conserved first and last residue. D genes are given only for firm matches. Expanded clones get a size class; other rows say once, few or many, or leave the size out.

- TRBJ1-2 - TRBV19 TGTGCCAGCCTTCCGGGGCGGGCATCGGAGTATGGCTACACCTTC CASLPGRASEYGYTF
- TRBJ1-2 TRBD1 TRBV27 TGTGCCAGCAGTTTATCGCGGGACAGGCGTAACTATGGCTACACCTTC CASSLSRDRRNYGYTF
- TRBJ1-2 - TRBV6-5 TGTGCCAGCAGTTACTTGCAACAGACCTATGGCTACACCTTC CASSYLQQTYGYTF
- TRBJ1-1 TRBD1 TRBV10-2 TGCGCCAGCAGTGAGCCGTGGAGGGACAGGGGCCCGGTGGGGACTGAAGCTTTCTTT CASSEPWRDRGPVGTEAFF
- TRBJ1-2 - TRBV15 TGTGCCACCAGCAGCGCCAGGGCGGTCGTCTACACCTTC CATSSARAVVYTF
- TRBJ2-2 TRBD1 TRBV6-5 TGTGCCAGCAGCCTGACAGGGCCCGGGGAGCTGTTTTTT CASSLTGPGELFF
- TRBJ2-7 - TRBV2 TGTGCCAGCAGTGAAGGGCGGGACATATTCTACGAGCAGTACTTC CASSEGRDIFYEQYF
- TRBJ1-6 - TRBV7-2 TGTGCCAGCAGCTTTGGCAGGGTGGGTTCACCCCTCCACTTT CASSFGRVGSPLHF
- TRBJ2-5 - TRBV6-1 TGTGCCAGCAGCACTAGTCTCCAAGAGACCCAGTACTTC CASSTSLQETQYF
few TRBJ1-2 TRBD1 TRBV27 TGTGCCAGCAGTCGAACCATAGACAGGGCCGTCTATGGCTACACCTTC CASSRTIDRAVYGYTF
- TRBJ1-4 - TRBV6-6 TGTGCCAGCAGTTACGGAAGGGGGGCTAATGAAAAACTGTTTTTT CASSYGRGANEKLFF
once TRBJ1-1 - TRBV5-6 TGTGCCAGCAGCTTACGAGGGGGGGACACTGAAGCTTTCTTT CASSLRGGDTEAFF
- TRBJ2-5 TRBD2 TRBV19 TGTGCCAGTAGTATCGGGACTACGCCTGAGACCCAGTACTTC CASSIGTTPETQYF
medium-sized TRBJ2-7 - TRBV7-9 TGTGCCAGCAGCGAGGGACTGAGCTACGAGCAGTACTTC CASSEGLSYEQYF
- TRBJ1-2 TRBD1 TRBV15 TGTGCCACCAGCAGAGGTGGGGACAGCAACTATGGCTACACCTTC CATSRGGDSNYGYTF
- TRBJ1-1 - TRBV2 TGTGCCAGCCGAGAACAGGGTGTATGGACTGAAGCTTTCTTT CASREQGVWTEAFF
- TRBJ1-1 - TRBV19 TGTGCCAGTGGAGACAGGCCAAACACTGAAGCTTTCTTT CASGDRPNTEAFF